Given below is one T cell receptor (beta chain) in context. The sample is drawn from a study of blood T cell repertoires in COVID-19. Study-level background: Material from acute and convalescent COVID-19 was sourced from the United States, Italy and Spain. Sources were T cells, B-cell-depleted T cells, or PBMCs; the material itself was cDNA or gDNA.

J was trimmed by 0 bases and V by 2 bases; bases with no gene match: 17. The length of the CDR3 is 20 residues. Germline loops: CDR1 MNHEY, CDR2 SVGEGT. The table came from immunoSEQ multiplex PCR; TCRdb's copy has only in-frame clones and leaves some out. The sample contains 95,000 to 150,000 clones, roughly 89% of which appear only once. The chain is built from TRBV6-2 or TRBV6-3 and TRBJ2-7; 9 bases fit TRBD2. The sequence derives from a woman aged 50 to 60 with acute or convalescent COVID-19. The specimen sequenced was peripheral blood. The CDR3 sequence is CASSYPDKAGGRRFSYEQYF. DNA of the CDR3: TGTGCCAGCAGTTACCCGGATAAGGCGGGAGGGCGGCGGTTCTCCTACGAGCAGTACTTC.